These T cell receptor beta chains were read from a single sample in a study of blood T cell repertoires in COVID-19. The assay was immunoSEQ multiplex PCR, and TCRdb's table has in-frame clones only and misses some. The table records about 190,000 clones, 76% of them present only once. The sequenced sample consisted of PBMCs or T cells enriched from blood (not recorded which). Receptors were obtained from a woman between 45 and 60 years old with acute COVID-19. The CDR3 runs from the conserved cysteine through the conserved F or W. A D gene is named only where the DNA matches it firmly. Only some rows state a clone size, as once, few, many or a class for expanded clones.

size	V	D	J	DNA	CDR3
.	TRBV6-2/TRBV6-3	.	TRBJ1-6	TGTGCCAGCAGTTACCTCCAGGACAGTGCTTCACCCCTCCACTTT	CASSYLQDSASPLHF
.	TRBV11-2	.	TRBJ2-1	TGTGCCAGCAGCTTAGATCTAGCGTATGAGCAGTTCTTC	CASSLDLAYEQFF
.	TRBV29-1	.	TRBJ2-1	TGCAGCGCACGCGGAAACAATGAGCAGTTCTTC	CSARGNNEQFF
.	TRBV27	TRBD2	TRBJ2-1	TGTGCCAGCAGTCCCTCTAGCGGGGGGTCCTACAATGAGCAGTTCTTC	CASSPSSGGSYNEQFF
.	TRBV7-2	TRBD2	TRBJ2-3	TGTGCCAGCAGCAGGAGCGGGGTTAGCACAGATACGCAGTATTTT	CASSRSGVSTDTQYF
.	TRBV29-1	TRBD2	TRBJ2-1	TGCAGCGTATCCCGTCGGGGTAGCGGGGGACACGAGCAGTTCTTC	CSVSRRGSGGHEQFF
.	TRBV7-2	TRBD2	TRBJ2-2	TGTGCCAGCAACAACTTAGCGGGGGGGCCCGGGGAGCTGTTTTTT	CASNNLAGGPGELFF
once	TRBV4-2	.	TRBJ1-2	TGTGCCAGCAGCCAAGATCCGGGGGATGGCTATGGCTACACCTTC	CASSQDPGDGYGYTF
.	TRBV11-3	.	TRBJ2-1	TGTGCCAGCAGCCCCTACCGAAACAATGAGCAGTTCTTC	CASSPYRNNEQFF
few	TRBV6-1	.	TRBJ1-2	TGTGCCAGCAGTGAAACCGGGGGACGGAACTATGGCTACACCTTC	CASSETGGRNYGYTF
few	TRBV30	.	TRBJ1-5	TGTGCCTGGAGTGTACTAGCGGCCCATCAGCCCCAGCATTTT	CAWSVLAAHQPQHF
.	TRBV27	TRBD1	TRBJ1-5	TGTGCCAGCAGCCAAATAACAGGGGGAACTCAGCCCCAGCATTTT	CASSQITGGTQPQHF
.	TRBV19	TRBD2	TRBJ2-1	TGTGCCACCCATGACGGGGGGGTCTCCTACAATGAGCAGTTCTTC	CATHDGGVSYNEQFF
.	TRBV4-1	.	TRBJ1-3	TGCGCCAGCAGCCAAGGCAGCCCTAGGGGGATTTCTGGAAACACCATATATTTT	CASSQGSPRGISGNTIYF
.	TRBV6-5	TRBD1	TRBJ1-2	TGTGCCAGCAGTAGAGCGGCCAGGGGGAACTATGGCTACACCTTC	CASSRAARGNYGYTF
.	TRBV24-1	.	TRBJ2-3	TGTGCCACCAGTCCCTCTGTGGGGGGTCTTATAACAGATACGCAGTATTTT	CATSPSVGGLITDTQYF
many	TRBV29-1	TRBD1	TRBJ1-1	TGCAGCGTCGAAGTCCCGGGACAGGCTCGAGCTTTCTTT	CSVEVPGQARAFF
.	TRBV28	.	TRBJ1-6	TGTGCCAGCGGGGGGGCTAGCTCACCCCTCCACTTT	CASGGASSPLHF
.	TRBV6-2/TRBV6-3	TRBD1	TRBJ1-3	TGTGCCAGCAGATACAGGGGGCGAAGTGGAAACACCATATATTTT	CASRYRGRSGNTIYF
.	TRBV10-1	TRBD1	TRBJ2-5	TGCGCCAGCAGTGAGTCGACAGGGGGGATTAAGACCCAGTACTTC	CASSESTGGIKTQYF
.	TRBV19	TRBD1	TRBJ1-3	TGTGCTACAGGACAGGAAGCTGGAAACACCATATATTTT	CATGQEAGNTIYF
.	TRBV3-1/TRBV3-2	TRBD1	TRBJ1-4	TGTGCCAGCAGCCAGGCCTTGGGACAGGGAGGAAAACTGTTTTTT	CASSQALGQGGKLFF
once	TRBV28	.	TRBJ1-6	TGTGCCAGCAGTCCACCGGACAGTGCTAATTCACCCCTCCACTTT	CASSPPDSANSPLHF
.	TRBV6-5	.	TRBJ1-1	TGTGCCAGCAGTAGGGACGGGAGTATGAACACTGAAGCTTTCTTT	CASSRDGSMNTEAFF
.	TRBV7-9	TRBD1	TRBJ1-1	TGTGCCAGCAGCTTGACAGGGCGGAACACTGAAGCTTTCTTT	CASSLTGRNTEAFF